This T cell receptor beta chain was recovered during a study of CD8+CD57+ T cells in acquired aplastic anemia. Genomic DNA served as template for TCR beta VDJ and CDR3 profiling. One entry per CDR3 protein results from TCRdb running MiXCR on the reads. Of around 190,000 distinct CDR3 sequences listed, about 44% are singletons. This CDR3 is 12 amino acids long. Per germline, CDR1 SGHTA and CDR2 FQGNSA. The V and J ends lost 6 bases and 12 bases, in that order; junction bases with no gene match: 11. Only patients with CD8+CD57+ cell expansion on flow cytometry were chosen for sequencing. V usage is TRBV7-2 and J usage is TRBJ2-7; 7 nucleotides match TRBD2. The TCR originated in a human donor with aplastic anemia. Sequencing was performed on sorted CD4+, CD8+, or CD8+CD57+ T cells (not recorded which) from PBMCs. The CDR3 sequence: CASRREGRELYF. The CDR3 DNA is TGTGCCAGCAGGCGCGAGGGGCGGGAGTTGTACTTC.